Listed below are T cell receptor beta chains from one sample, sequenced in a study of cytomegalovirus exposure and HLA in healthy donors. Data came from immunoSEQ multiplex PCR; TCRdb stores just in-frame clones and leaves some out. The profile covers about 190,000 clones, with about 77% appearing a single time and under 5% taken by the ten largest. The sequencing sample was made of PBMCs. The source is a man aged 30-40 years in good health and CMV-seropositive. CDR3s include the opening cysteine and the closing phenylalanine or tryptophan. D genes are given only for firm matches. Some rows have no size entry. The others give once, few or many, or a class for an expanded clone.

j_call d_call clone_size v_call cdr3_nt cdr3_aa
TRBJ2-1 TRBD2 NA TRBV7-9 TGTGCCAGCAGCTTAGGAGCGGGGAGACCCTACAATGAGCAGTTCTTC CASSLGAGRPYNEQFF
TRBJ2-1 TRBD1 once TRBV2 TGTGCCAGCACGGGACAGGGGGCTAATGAGCAGTTCTTC CASTGQGANEQFF
TRBJ1-5 TRBD1 NA TRBV30 TGTGCCTGGAGCACCGGGACAGGCAATCAGCCCCAGCATTTT CAWSTGTGNQPQHF
TRBJ1-5 NA NA TRBV28 TGTGCCAGCAGCCTCAATCAGCCCCAGCATTTT CASSLNQPQHF
TRBJ2-7 TRBD1 NA TRBV2 TGTGCCAGCAAGGACAGGGACGACGAGCAGTACTTC CASKDRDDEQYF
TRBJ2-1 TRBD2 NA TRBV7-9 TGTGCCAGCAGCTGGGAGGGATCCTCCTCCTACAATGAGCAGTTCTTC CASSWEGSSSYNEQFF
TRBJ1-1 NA NA TRBV6-5 TGTGCCAGCAGCGGGGTCCTGAACACTGAAGCTTTCTTT CASSGVLNTEAFF
TRBJ2-1 NA NA TRBV9 TGTGCCAGCAGCGTCCCCCAACTAGCCGATAGGGGCTCCTACAATGAGCAGTTCTTC CASSVPQLADRGSYNEQFF
TRBJ2-3 TRBD2 NA TRBV2 TGTGCCAGCAGTGAATGGGGGGGGGTGCTAACAGATACGCAGTATTTT CASSEWGGVLTDTQYF
TRBJ2-1 NA NA TRBV9 TGTGCCAGCAGCGTAGAGTTGGCCGGAGATGAGCAGTTCTTC CASSVELAGDEQFF
TRBJ2-7 NA NA TRBV7-2 TGTGCCAGCAGCCCCACGGGAGCTGAGCAGTACTTC CASSPTGAEQYF
TRBJ2-5 NA few TRBV6-1 TGTGCCAGCAGTGAGTCAGGGGAGAGAGAGACCCAGTACTTC CASSESGERETQYF
TRBJ2-6 NA NA TRBV5-4 TGTGCCAGCAGCTTAGAGGGTCGCATCTCTGGGGCCAACGTCCTGACTTTC CASSLEGRISGANVLTF
TRBJ2-7 TRBD2 NA TRBV2 TGTGCCAGCAGTGATCACTCTAGCGGGCGCTACGAGCAGTACTTC CASSDHSSGRYEQYF
TRBJ2-1 TRBD2 few TRBV27 TGTGCCAGCAGTATGACTAGCGGGAGTAGGGTGCAGTTCTTC CASSMTSGSRVQFF
TRBJ2-4 NA once TRBV6-5 TGTGCCAGCAGTTACTCCGTGGGGGGGCAGGACATTCAGTACTTC CASSYSVGGQDIQYF
TRBJ2-3 NA once TRBV27 TGTGCCAGCAGTTTACGGGGTCCCCTTTGGGATACGCAGTATTTT CASSLRGPLWDTQYF
TRBJ2-5 NA NA TRBV30 TGTGCCTGGAGTGTCGGGGAGACCCAGTACTTC CAWSVGETQYF
TRBJ2-2 NA NA TRBV19 TGTGCCAGTAGTATCGGTCGGCGGGAGAACACCGGGGAGCTGTTTTTT CASSIGRRENTGELFF
TRBJ2-1 TRBD2 once TRBV19 TGTGCCAGTAGCCGCCGGACTAGCGACAACAATGAGCAGTTCTTC CASSRRTSDNNEQFF
TRBJ1-3 TRBD1 few TRBV6-5 TGTGCCAGCAGGCTCAAGACAGGGACTGGAAACACCATATATTTT CASRLKTGTGNTIYF
TRBJ2-5 NA few TRBV30 TGTGCCTGGAGTGCGAAACAGAAACAAGAGACCCAGTACTTC CAWSAKQKQETQYF
TRBJ2-1 NA NA TRBV11-2 TGTGCCAGCAGCCCCCGGACCGAGGGTGAGCAGTTCTTC CASSPRTEGEQFF
TRBJ1-3 NA NA TRBV6-1 TGTGCCAGCAGTGAAAGGACAAGTTCTGGAAACACCATATATTTT CASSERTSSGNTIYF
TRBJ2-7 TRBD2 NA TRBV2 TGTGCCAGCAGTGGCCAGCAGCGGGGCCGGGGGTACGAGCAGTACTTC CASSGQQRGRGYEQYF
TRBJ2-1 TRBD2 NA TRBV5-6 TGTGCCAGCAGCTGGACTAGCGGGAGGACCTCCTACAATGAGCAGTTCTTC CASSWTSGRTSYNEQFF
TRBJ1-2 NA once TRBV20-1 TGCAGTGCTTCCAGGGACTATGGCTACACCTTC CSASRDYGYTF
TRBJ1-4 NA NA TRBV7-9 TGTGCCAGCAGCCCCCGGGAGACCCTTAATGAAAAACTGTTTTTT CASSPRETLNEKLFF
TRBJ1-5 TRBD1 NA TRBV11-2 TGTGCCAGCAGCTCTGGACAGGGCAATCAGCCCCAGCATTTT CASSSGQGNQPQHF
TRBJ1-5 NA NA TRBV6-4 TGTGCCAGCAGTTTAATTGAGGGAGGGCAGCCCCAGCATTTT CASSLIEGGQPQHF
TRBJ2-7 NA NA TRBV30 TGTGCCTGGAGTGGGCAGGCCACCTACGAGCAGTACTTC CAWSGQATYEQYF
TRBJ2-1 TRBD2 once TRBV4-3 TGCGCCAGCAGCTTCCGACTAGCTGCGAGTGAGCAGTTCTTC CASSFRLAASEQFF
TRBJ1-6 NA NA TRBV30 TGTGCCTGGAATGGGGCTTATAATTCACCCCTCCACTTT CAWNGAYNSPLHF
TRBJ1-2 TRBD1 few TRBV15 TGTGCCACCAGCAGAGTTACGGAGGCAGGGGGTGGCTACACCTTC CATSRVTEAGGGYTF
TRBJ2-1 TRBD2 NA TRBV7-3 TGTGCCAGCAGCGTCGGCTCTAGCGGGAGTCACAATGAGCAGTTCTTC CASSVGSSGSHNEQFF
TRBJ2-1 TRBD2 NA TRBV27 TGTGCCAGCAGTTTAGCGGGGGGGGAGGTCGGAAGTAAGTTCTTC CASSLAGGEVGSKFF
TRBJ1-1 NA few TRBV2 TGTGCCAGCACCTACAGGGAGGGGAACACTGAAGCTTTCTTT CASTYREGNTEAFF
TRBJ1-1 NA NA TRBV5-5 TGTGCCAGCAGCTTGGGTTCGCGGGCAGGCGCTGAAGCTTTCTTT CASSLGSRAGAEAFF
TRBJ2-5 NA few TRBV11-2 TGTGCCAGCAGCTTAAACTTTTTGGTCGGGGAGACCCAGTACTTC CASSLNFLVGETQYF
TRBJ2-3 TRBD1 NA TRBV7-2 TGTGCCAGCAGCTTAGCGGCAGGGGGTGGAAGCACAGATACGCAGTATTTT CASSLAAGGGSTDTQYF
TRBJ1-2 TRBD1 NA TRBV28 TGTGCCAGCAGTCTAAAACCGGGACAGGGGGTAGGTGGCTACACCTTC CASSLKPGQGVGGYTF
TRBJ1-2 TRBD1 NA TRBV29-1 TGCAGCGTTGAGGGGGACAGGCTACTCTATGGCTACACCTTC CSVEGDRLLYGYTF
TRBJ2-1 NA NA TRBV10-1 TGCGCCAGCAGCCACCGGGACACAACTCGGGAGCAGTTCTTC CASSHRDTTREQFF
TRBJ1-2 TRBD1 NA TRBV23-1 TGCGCCAGCAGTCCCAGGGGGCGGTGTGGCTACACCTTC CASSPRGRCGYTF
TRBJ1-5 NA NA TRBV30 TGTGCCTGGAATGCAGGGCTGGGCAATCAGCCCCAGCATTTT CAWNAGLGNQPQHF
TRBJ2-3 TRBD2 once TRBV27 TGTGCCAGCAGTATCCGGACTAGCGGGAGAGTTGGAGATACGCAGTATTTT CASSIRTSGRVGDTQYF